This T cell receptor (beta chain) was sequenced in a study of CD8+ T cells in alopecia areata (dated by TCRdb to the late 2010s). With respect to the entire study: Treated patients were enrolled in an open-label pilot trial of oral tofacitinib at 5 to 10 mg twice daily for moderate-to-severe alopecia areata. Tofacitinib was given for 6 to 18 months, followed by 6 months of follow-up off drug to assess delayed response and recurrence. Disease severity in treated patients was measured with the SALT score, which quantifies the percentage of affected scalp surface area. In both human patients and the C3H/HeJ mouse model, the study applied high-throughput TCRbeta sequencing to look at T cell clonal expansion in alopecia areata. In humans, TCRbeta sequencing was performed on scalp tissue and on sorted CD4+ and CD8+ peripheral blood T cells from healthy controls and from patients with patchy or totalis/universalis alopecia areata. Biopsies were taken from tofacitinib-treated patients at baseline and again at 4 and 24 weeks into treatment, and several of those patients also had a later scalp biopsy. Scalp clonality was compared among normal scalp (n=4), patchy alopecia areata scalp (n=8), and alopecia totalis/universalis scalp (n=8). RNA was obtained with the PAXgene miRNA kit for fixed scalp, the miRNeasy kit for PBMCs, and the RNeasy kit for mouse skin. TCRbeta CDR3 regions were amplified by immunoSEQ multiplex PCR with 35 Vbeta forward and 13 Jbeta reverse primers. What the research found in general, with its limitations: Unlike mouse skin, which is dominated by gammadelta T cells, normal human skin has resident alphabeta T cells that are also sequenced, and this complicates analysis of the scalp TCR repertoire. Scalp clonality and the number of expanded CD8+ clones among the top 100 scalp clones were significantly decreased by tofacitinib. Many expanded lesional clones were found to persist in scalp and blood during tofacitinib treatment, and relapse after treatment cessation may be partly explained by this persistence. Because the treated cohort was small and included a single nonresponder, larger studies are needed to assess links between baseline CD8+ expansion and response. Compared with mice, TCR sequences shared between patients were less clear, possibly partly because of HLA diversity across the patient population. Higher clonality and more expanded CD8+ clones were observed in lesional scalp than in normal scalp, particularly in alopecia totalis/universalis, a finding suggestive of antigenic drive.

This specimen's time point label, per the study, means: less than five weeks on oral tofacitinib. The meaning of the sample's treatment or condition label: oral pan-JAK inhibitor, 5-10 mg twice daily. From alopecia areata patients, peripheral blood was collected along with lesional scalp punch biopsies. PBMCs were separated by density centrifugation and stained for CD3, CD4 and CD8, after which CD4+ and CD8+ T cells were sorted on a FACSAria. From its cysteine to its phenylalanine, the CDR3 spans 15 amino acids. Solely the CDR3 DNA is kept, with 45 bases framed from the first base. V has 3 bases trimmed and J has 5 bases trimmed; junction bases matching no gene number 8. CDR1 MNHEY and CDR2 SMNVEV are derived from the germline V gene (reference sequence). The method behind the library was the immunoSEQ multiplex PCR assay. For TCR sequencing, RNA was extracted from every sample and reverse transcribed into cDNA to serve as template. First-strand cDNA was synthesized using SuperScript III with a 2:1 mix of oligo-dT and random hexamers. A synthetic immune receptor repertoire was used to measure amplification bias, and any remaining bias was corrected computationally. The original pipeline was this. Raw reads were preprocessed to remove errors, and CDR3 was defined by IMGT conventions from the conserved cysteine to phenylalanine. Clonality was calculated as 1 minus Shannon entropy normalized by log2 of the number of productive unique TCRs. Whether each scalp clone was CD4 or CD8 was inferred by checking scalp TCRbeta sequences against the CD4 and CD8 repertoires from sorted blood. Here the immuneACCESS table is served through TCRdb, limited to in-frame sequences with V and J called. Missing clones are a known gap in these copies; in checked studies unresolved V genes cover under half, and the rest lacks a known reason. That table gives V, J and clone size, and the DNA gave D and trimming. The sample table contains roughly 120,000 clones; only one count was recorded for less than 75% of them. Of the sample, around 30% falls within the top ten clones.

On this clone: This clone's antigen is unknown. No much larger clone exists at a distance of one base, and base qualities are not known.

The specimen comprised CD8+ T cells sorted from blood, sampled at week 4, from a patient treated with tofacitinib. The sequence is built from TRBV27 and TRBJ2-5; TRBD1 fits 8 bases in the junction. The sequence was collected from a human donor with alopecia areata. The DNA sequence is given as TGTGCCAGCAGTTTTTGGTCAGGGGGCGGGGAGACCCAGTACTTC. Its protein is CASSFWSGGGETQYF.